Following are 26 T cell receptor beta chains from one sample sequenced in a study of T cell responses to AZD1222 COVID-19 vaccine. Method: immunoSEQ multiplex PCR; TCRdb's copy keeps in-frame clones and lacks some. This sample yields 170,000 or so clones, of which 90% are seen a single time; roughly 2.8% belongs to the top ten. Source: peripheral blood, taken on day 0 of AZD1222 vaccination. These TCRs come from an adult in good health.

CDR3 region: CASSQGDSPNEKLFF. CDR3 in DNA: TGTGCCAGCAGCCAAGGGGACAGCCCTAATGAAAAACTGTTTTTT. This sequence joins TRBV4-2 and TRBJ1-4; 7 bases match TRBD1. The CDR3 spans 15 residues. The ends lost 1 base at V and 3 bases at J; junction bases unmatched: 2. Germline V gene data show CDR1 as LGHNA and CDR2 as YNFKEQ.

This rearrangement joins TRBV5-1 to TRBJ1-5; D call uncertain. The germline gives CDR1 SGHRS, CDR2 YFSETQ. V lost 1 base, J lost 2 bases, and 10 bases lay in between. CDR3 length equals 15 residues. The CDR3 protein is CASSLTGVGNQPQHF. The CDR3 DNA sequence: TGCGCCAGCAGCTTGACTGGGGTTGGCAATCAGCCCCAGCATTTT.

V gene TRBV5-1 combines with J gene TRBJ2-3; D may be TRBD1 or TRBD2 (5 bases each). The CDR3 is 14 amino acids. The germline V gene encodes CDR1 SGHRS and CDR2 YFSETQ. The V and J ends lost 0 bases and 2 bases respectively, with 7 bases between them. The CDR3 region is CASSLGGTTDTQYF. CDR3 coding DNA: TGCGCCAGCAGCTTGGGTGGGACCACAGATACGCAGTATTTT.

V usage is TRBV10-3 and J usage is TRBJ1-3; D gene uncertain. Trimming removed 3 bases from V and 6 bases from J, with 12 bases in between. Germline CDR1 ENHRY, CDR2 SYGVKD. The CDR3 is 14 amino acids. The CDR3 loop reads CAISELGSLNTIYF. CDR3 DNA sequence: TGTGCCATCAGTGAATTAGGGAGCCTAAACACCATATATTTT.

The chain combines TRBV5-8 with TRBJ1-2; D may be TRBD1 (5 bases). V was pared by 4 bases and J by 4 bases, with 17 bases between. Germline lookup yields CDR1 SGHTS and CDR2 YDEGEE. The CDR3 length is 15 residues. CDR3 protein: CASSPGGRGPYGYTF. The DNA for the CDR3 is TGTGCCAGCAGCCCTGGAGGGCGGGGCCCCTATGGCTACACCTTC.

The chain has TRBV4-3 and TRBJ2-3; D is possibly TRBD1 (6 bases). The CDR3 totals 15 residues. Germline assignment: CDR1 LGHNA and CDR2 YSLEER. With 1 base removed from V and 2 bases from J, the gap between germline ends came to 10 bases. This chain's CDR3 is CASSQGTASTDTQYF. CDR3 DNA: TGCGCCAGCAGCCAAGGGACAGCTTCCACAGATACGCAGTATTTT.

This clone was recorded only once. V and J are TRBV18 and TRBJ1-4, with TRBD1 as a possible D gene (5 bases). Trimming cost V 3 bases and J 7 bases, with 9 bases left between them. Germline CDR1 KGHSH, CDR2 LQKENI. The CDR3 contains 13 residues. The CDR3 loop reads CASSPRDFEKLFF. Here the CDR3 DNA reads TGTGCCAGCTCACCCAGGGATTTTGAAAAACTGTTTTTT.

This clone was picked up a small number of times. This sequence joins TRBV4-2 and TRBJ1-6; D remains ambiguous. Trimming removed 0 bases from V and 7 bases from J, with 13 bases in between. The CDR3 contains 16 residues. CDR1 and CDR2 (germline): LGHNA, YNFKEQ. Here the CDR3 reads CASSQESRTENSPLHF. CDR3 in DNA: TGTGCCAGCAGCCAAGAGTCGAGGACCGAGAATTCACCCCTCCACTTT.

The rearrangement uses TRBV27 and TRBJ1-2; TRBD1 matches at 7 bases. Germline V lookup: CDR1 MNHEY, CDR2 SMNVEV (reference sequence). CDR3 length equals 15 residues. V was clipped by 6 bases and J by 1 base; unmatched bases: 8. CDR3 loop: CASRPTGRNNYGYTF. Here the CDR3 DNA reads TGTGCCAGCAGACCGACAGGGCGCAATAACTATGGCTACACCTTC.

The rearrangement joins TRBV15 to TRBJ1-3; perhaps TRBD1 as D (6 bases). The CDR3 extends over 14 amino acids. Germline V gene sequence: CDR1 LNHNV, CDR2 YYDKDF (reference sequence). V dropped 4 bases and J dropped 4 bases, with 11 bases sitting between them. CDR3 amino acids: CATSTAGQGNTIYF. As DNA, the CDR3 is TGTGCCACCAGCACGGCGGGACAAGGAAACACCATATATTTT.

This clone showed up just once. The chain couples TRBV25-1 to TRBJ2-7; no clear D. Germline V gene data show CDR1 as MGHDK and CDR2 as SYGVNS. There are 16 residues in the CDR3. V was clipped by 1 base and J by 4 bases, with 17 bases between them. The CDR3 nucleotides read TGTGCCAGCAGTGAATTGGGCCAGGCAGCCAGGTACGAGCAGTACTTC. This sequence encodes CASSELGQAARYEQYF.

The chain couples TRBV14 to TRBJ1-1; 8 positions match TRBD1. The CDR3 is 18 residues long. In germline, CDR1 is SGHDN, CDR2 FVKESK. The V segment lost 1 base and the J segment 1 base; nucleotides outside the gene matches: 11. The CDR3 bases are TGTGCCAGCAGCCAAGGACGGACAGGGAGGTCGGGGAACACTGAAGCTTTCTTT. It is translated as CASSQGRTGRSGNTEAFF.

The chain's CDR3 is CASSGQLLAGSNSRDTQYF. The CDR3 region has the DNA TGTGCCAGCAGTGGGCAGTTACTAGCGGGATCCAACAGTCGAGATACGCAGTATTTT. The genes are TRBV6-2 or TRBV6-3 and TRBJ2-3, with TRBD2 matching over 10 bases. Losses at the gene ends were 5 bases for V and 5 bases for J; bases not matched to a gene: 19. In germline, CDR1 is MNHEY, CDR2 SVGEGT. The CDR3 is made up of 19 amino acids.

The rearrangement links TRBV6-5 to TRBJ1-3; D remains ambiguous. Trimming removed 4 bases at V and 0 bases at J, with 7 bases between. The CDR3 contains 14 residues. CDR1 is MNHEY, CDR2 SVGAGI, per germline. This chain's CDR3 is CASSSVGSGNTIYF. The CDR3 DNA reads TGTGCCAGCAGTTCGGTGGGCTCTGGAAACACCATATATTTT.

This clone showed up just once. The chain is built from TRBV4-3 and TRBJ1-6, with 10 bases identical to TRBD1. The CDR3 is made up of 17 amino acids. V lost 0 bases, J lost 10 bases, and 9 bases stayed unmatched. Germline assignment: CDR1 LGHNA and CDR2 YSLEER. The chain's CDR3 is CASSQDAGQGFGSPLHF. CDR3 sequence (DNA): TGCGCCAGCAGCCAAGATGCGGGACAGGGGTTTGGGTCACCCCTCCACTTT.

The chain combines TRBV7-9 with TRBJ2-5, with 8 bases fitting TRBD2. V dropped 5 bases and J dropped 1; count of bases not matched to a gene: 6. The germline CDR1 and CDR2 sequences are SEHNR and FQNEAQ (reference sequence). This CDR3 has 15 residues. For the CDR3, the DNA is TGTGCCAGCAGCCTACGGGGGGGGACCCAAGAGACCCAGTACTTC. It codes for CASSLRGGTQETQYF.

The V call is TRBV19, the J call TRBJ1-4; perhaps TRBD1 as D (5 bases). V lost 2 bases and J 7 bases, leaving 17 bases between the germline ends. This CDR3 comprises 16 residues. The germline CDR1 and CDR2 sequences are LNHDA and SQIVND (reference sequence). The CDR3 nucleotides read TGTGCCAGTAGTATAAGGAGTGGGCCAGGGCCTGAAAAACTGTTTTTT. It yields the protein CASSIRSGPGPEKLFF.

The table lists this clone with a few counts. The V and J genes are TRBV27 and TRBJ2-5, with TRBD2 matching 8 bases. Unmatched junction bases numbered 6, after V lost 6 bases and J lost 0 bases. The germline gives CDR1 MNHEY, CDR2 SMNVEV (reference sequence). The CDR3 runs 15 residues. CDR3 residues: CASRASGSYQETQYF. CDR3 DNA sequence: TGTGCCAGCAGGGCTAGCGGGTCCTACCAAGAGACCCAGTACTTC.

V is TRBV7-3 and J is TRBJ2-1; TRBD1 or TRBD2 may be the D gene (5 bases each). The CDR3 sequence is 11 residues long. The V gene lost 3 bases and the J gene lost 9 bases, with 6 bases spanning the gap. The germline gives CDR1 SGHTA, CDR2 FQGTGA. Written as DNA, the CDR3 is TGTGCCAGCAGCTTGGGGGTTGAGCAGTTCTTC. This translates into CASSLGVEQFF. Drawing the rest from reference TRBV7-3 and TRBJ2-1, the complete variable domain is GAGVSQTPSNKVTEKGKYVELRCDPISGHTALYWYRQSLGQGPEFLIYFQGTGAADDSGLPNDRFFAVRPEGSVSTLKIQRTERGDSAVYLCASSLGVEQFFGPGTRLTVL.

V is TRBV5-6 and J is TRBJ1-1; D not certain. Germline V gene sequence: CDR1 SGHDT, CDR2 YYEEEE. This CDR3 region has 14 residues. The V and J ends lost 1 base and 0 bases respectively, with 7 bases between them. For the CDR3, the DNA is TGTGCCAGCAGCTTGCCCCTCATGAACACTGAAGCTTTCTTT. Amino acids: CASSLPLMNTEAFF.

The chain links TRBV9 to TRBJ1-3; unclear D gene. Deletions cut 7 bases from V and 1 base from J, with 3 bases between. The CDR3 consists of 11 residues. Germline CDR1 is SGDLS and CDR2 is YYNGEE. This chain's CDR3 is CASQSGNTIYF. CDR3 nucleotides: TGTGCCAGCCAATCTGGAAACACCATATATTTT.

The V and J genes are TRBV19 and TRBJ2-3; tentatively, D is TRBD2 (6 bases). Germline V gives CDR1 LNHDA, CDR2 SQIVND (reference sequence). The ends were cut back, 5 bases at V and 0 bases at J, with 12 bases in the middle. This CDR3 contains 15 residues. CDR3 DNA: TGTGCCAGTAGTTCGATCCGGGGGAGCACAGATACGCAGTATTTT. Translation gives CASSSIRGSTDTQYF.

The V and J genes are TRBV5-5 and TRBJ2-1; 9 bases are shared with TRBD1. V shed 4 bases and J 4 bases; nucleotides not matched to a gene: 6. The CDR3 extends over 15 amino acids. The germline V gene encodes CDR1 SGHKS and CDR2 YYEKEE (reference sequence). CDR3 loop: CASSTRTGEYNEQFF. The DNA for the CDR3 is TGTGCCAGCAGCACCCGGACAGGGGAATACAATGAGCAGTTCTTC. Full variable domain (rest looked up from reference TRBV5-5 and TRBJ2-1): DAGVTQSPTHLIKTRGQQVTLRCSPISGHKSVSWYQQVLGQGPQFIFQYYEKEERGRGNFPDRFSARQFPNYSSELNVNALLLGDSALYLCASSTRTGEYNEQFFGPGTRLTVL.

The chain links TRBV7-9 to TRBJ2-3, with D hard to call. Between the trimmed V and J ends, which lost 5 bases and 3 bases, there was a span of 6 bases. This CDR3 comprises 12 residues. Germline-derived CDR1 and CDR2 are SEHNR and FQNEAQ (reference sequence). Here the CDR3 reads CASSRSTDTQYF. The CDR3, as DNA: TGTGCCAGCAGCCGCAGTACAGATACGCAGTATTTT.

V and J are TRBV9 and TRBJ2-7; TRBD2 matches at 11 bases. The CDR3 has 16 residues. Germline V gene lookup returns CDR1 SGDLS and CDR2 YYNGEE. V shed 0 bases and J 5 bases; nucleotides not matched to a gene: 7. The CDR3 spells CASSVAPSGGRDEQYF. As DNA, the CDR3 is TGTGCCAGCAGCGTAGCCCCTAGCGGGGGGCGCGACGAGCAGTACTTC.

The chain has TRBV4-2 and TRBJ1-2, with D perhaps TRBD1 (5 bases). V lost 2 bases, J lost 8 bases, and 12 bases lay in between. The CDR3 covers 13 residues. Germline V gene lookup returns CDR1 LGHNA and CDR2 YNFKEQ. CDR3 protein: CASSQWGWRGYTF. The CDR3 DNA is TGTGCCAGCAGCCAATGGGGGTGGCGGGGCTACACCTTC.